A selection of T cell receptor beta chains follows, all from one sample in a study of blood T cell repertoires in COVID-19. Produced via immunoSEQ multiplex PCR; TCRdb's table is partial and in-frame only. The table has approximately 300,000 clones, around 90% seen once. Sample: PBMCs or T cells enriched from blood (not recorded which). The receptors derive from a woman younger than 45 who had recovered from COVID-19. Each CDR3 is given with its conserved first and last residue. D genes are given only for firm matches. A clone size is listed for some rows: how often the clone was seen (once, few, many), or a class if it is expanded.

J | V | D | size | DNA | CDR3
TRBJ1-1 | TRBV24-1 | TRBD1 | - | TGTGCCACTAGAGACAGGGGGAACACTGAAGCTTTCTTT | CATRDRGNTEAFF
TRBJ1-2 | TRBV7-2 | - | - | TGTGCCAGCAGCCCGGGAGGGGGAAGGACTAACTATGGCTACACCTTC | CASSPGGGRTNYGYTF
TRBJ1-2 | TRBV6-5 | TRBD1 | - | TGTGCCAGCAGCTGGACAGGCGGCTATGGCTACACCTTC | CASSWTGGYGYTF
TRBJ2-6 | TRBV5-1 | - | - | TGCGCCAGCAGTGGAGGGGCGGTTGGGGCCAACGTCCTGACTTTC | CASSGGAVGANVLTF
TRBJ1-3 | TRBV19 | TRBD1 | - | TGTGCCAGTAGGGGACAGATTATCTCTGGAAACACCATATATTTT | CASRGQIISGNTIYF
TRBJ1-2 | TRBV2 | - | - | TGTGCCAGCACCCGGACGGGAAATGTGAGTGGCTACACCTTC | CASTRTGNVSGYTF
TRBJ1-1 | TRBV2 | - | - | TGTGCCAGCAGGGACAGAGGGAACACTGAAGCTTTCTTT | CASRDRGNTEAFF
TRBJ1-6 | TRBV19 | TRBD1 | - | TGTGCCAGTAGTATCAAAACAGGGGGCACGGGTAATTCACCCCTCCACTTT | CASSIKTGGTGNSPLHF
TRBJ2-5 | TRBV5-4 | TRBD1 | - | TGTGCCAGCAGCTTAAGGGACAGGGTGGTGCCGGAGCAGTACTTC | CASSLRDRVVPEQYF
TRBJ2-1 | TRBV6-5 | TRBD2 | - | TGTGCCAGCAGGAGACGGGGGGAAACCTACAATGAGCAGTTCTTC | CASRRRGETYNEQFF
TRBJ2-2 | TRBV30 | - | - | TGTGCCTGGAGTGCTCCCGGGGAGCTGTTTTTT | CAWSAPGELFF
TRBJ1-1 | TRBV27 | - | once | TGTGCCAGCGGCCCTGGACAGTTGGGCAGGACTGAAGCTTTCTTT | CASGPGQLGRTEAFF
TRBJ2-1 | TRBV7-9 | - | once | TGTGCCAGCAGCTTAGTGTCCGGCAGGGCCGGTAATGAGCAGTTCTTC | CASSLVSGRAGNEQFF
TRBJ2-5 | TRBV7-2 | TRBD2 | - | TGTGCCAGCAGCTTGGTCGGACTAGCGGGACAAGAGACCCAGTACTTC | CASSLVGLAGQETQYF
TRBJ2-1 | TRBV4-3 | TRBD1 | - | TGCGCCAGCAGCCAACCAGGGTCAGGGGGTGAACTGTTCTTC | CASSQPGSGGELFF
TRBJ1-6 | TRBV7-9 | - | - | TGTGCCAGCAGCTCGCAGGGGAGCTCCTATAATTCACCCCTCCACTTT | CASSSQGSSYNSPLHF
TRBJ1-6 | TRBV27 | - | - | TGTGCCAGCCCCCCCGCCGGGACACCTATGATCCCCCTCCACTTT | CASPPAGTPMIPLHF
TRBJ1-6 | TRBV20-1 | - | - | TGCAGTGCTAGTGGCGGCCTTAGCGCACCCCTCCACTTT | CSASGGLSAPLHF
TRBJ2-2 | TRBV7-6 | TRBD1 | - | TGTGCCAGCAGCTTAACTACCGGGACAGTAAACACCGGGGAGCTGTTTTTT | CASSLTTGTVNTGELFF
TRBJ1-2 | TRBV29-1 | - | - | TGCAGCGTAACCGACGGGAACTATGGCTACACCTTC | CSVTDGNYGYTF
TRBJ1-6 | TRBV19 | - | - | TGTGCCAGTAGTCCAGACAGGAATTCACCCCTCCACTTT | CASSPDRNSPLHF
TRBJ1-3 | TRBV3-1/TRBV3-2 | - | - | TGTGCCAGCAGCGAGCCTATGAAGACTGGAAACACCATATATTTT | CASSEPMKTGNTIYF
TRBJ1-6 | TRBV6-5 | - | - | TGTGCCAGCAGTTACTCGGTAGTCGGTTCACCCCTCCACTTT | CASSYSVVGSPLHF
TRBJ1-1 | TRBV6-6 | - | few | TGTGCCAGCAGTTACTCTTCGCAGGAAGCTTTCTTT | CASSYSSQEAFF
TRBJ2-7 | TRBV6-5 | - | - | TGTGCCAGCAGAACAGGGGGGGGAAACGAGCAGTACTTC | CASRTGGGNEQYF
TRBJ1-1 | TRBV27 | TRBD1 | once | TGTGCCAGCAGTCCTCGACAGGGCACTCCTATGAACACTGAAGCTTTCTTT | CASSPRQGTPMNTEAFF
TRBJ2-7 | TRBV4-1 | TRBD2 | - | TGCGCCAGCAGCCAAACCGGGACTAGCGGCTACGAGCAGTACTTC | CASSQTGTSGYEQYF
TRBJ2-1 | TRBV3-1/TRBV3-2 | TRBD2 | - | TGTGCCAGCAGCCTAGCGGGGGCACGGGGCAATGAGCAGTTCTTC | CASSLAGARGNEQFF
TRBJ1-6 | TRBV7-2 | TRBD1 | - | TGTGCCAGCAGAAATGGAGACAGGGGGGCTTCACCCCTCCACTTT | CASRNGDRGASPLHF
TRBJ1-5 | TRBV6-1 | - | - | TGTGCCAGCAGCGAAGAGACAGGACCCCAGCATTTT | CASSEETGPQHF
TRBJ2-2 | TRBV5-4 | TRBD1 | - | TGTGCCAGCAGCGCCCTACAGGGACAGGGGGGGGATAAGCTGTTTTTT | CASSALQGQGGDKLFF
TRBJ1-1 | TRBV6-1 | - | - | TGTGCCAGCAGTGAAAATAGGGGGACACCTTTCTTT | CASSENRGTPFF
TRBJ2-3 | TRBV6-5 | TRBD1 | - | TGTGCCAGCGTAGATCGGGACAGCAGCACAGATACGCAGTATTTT | CASVDRDSSTDTQYF
TRBJ1-5 | TRBV7-2 | - | - | TGTGCCAGCAGCTTGTCAAGAGACACCAATCAGCCCCAGCATTTT | CASSLSRDTNQPQHF
TRBJ1-1 | TRBV6-5 | TRBD1 | - | TGTGCCAGCAGTCTCCCTACGACAGGGGGCACTGAAGCTTTCTTT | CASSLPTTGGTEAFF
TRBJ1-6 | TRBV7-2 | - | - | TGTGCCAGCAGCTTAGGACAAGGATATAATTCACCCCTCCACTTT | CASSLGQGYNSPLHF
TRBJ2-1 | TRBV6-5 | TRBD2 | - | TGTGCCACCATAGCGGGGGGGCGCGATGAGCAGTTCTTC | CATIAGGRDEQFF
TRBJ2-2 | TRBV7-9 | TRBD2 | - | TGTGCCAGCAGCCCCGGAGGTCAGCGGGGCCCCGGGGAGCTGTTTTTT | CASSPGGQRGPGELFF
TRBJ1-1 | TRBV19 | - | few | TGTGCCAGTAGTATAGCGGACTCGGCAGCTCTAGCTTTCTTT | CASSIADSAALAFF
TRBJ1-2 | TRBV28 | - | - | TGTGCCAGCTATAAGGGTGGGGCTGGGAACTATGGCTACACCTTC | CASYKGGAGNYGYTF
TRBJ1-5 | TRBV9 | TRBD1 | - | TGTGCCAGCAGCGAGGGGGCCTATAGCAATCAGCCCCAGCATTTT | CASSEGAYSNQPQHF
TRBJ1-4 | TRBV27 | TRBD1 | - | TGTGCCAGCAGAGACTCGGGAGGGGGCTATGAAAAACTGTTTTTT | CASRDSGGGYEKLFF
TRBJ1-3 | TRBV6-5 | TRBD1 | - | TGTGCCAGGAAAAACAGGGGCCACTCTGGAAACACCATATATTTT | CARKNRGHSGNTIYF
TRBJ1-2 | TRBV11-2 | TRBD1 | few | TGTGCCAGCAGCACCATTTTGGGGACAGGGCCTCTCTATGGCTACACCTTC | CASSTILGTGPLYGYTF
TRBJ1-5 | TRBV6-5 | - | - | TGTGCCAGCGGGGGGGGCGGCAATCAGCCCCAGCATTTT | CASGGGGNQPQHF